This entry features one TCR beta chain sequence. The antigen is unknown. The CDR3 consists of 13 residues. The V gene's germline CDR1 is SGHDT and CDR2 YYEEEE. Trimming left V 6 bases short and J 5 bases short, with 9 bases between. Alopecia areata patients provided lesional scalp punch biopsies and peripheral blood. These data are taken from a study of CD8+ T cells in alopecia areata. In the study overall: Among treated patients, oral tofacitinib was administered at 5 to 10 mg twice daily. Findings of the study overall: Lesional scalp displayed greater clonality than normal scalp, most notably in alopecia totalis/universalis.

Following extraction, RNA underwent reverse transcription to cDNA, which served as the sequencing template. Clones were read by immunoSEQ multiplex PCR, and TCRdb kept only the in-frame ones, dropping some. This sample has some 170,000 clones, with around 71% found just once. The source material was CD8+ T cells sorted from blood, sampled at week 0. The genes are TRBV5-6 and TRBJ1-6; weak D call: TRBD1 (6 bases). The TCR comes from a human donor with alopecia areata. CDR3 amino acids: CASNNRDNSPLHF. The DNA of the CDR3 is TGTGCCAGCAACAACAGGGATAATTCACCCCTCCACTTT.